Each of the 2 T cell receptor beta chains below was sequenced from the same sample in a study of blood T cell repertoires in COVID-19. Here immunoSEQ multiplex PCR was the method, and the copy in TCRdb shows in-frame clones only, minus some. The sample lists around 300,000 clones, approximately 89% occurring once. Material: PBMCs or T cells enriched from blood (not recorded which). These receptors all come from a woman aged 30 to 39 who had recovered from COVID-19.

J is TRBJ2-7 and V is TRBV12-3 or TRBV12-4; TRBD2 is a possible D gene (5 bases). Deletions cut 6 bases from V and 6 bases from J, with 12 bases between. The CDR3 sequence is 12 residues long. The CDR3 loop is CASSTGVSEQYF. The CDR3 DNA sequence: TGTGCCAGCAGCACCGGGGTTAGCGAGCAGTACTTC.

The chain recombines TRBV30 with TRBJ1-6; D perhaps matches TRBD1 (6 bases). Germline V lookup: CDR1 GTSNPN, CDR2 SVGIG (reference sequence). Trimming removed 4 bases from V and 10 bases from J, with 14 bases in between. CDR3 size: 13 residues. The CDR3 sequence: CAWTTGEGSPLHF. DNA of the CDR3: TGTGCCTGGACGACAGGAGAGGGATCACCCCTCCACTTT. The full variable domain, with the rest looked up from reference TRBV30 and TRBJ1-6, is SQTIHQWPATLVQPVGSPLSLECTVEGTSNPNLYWYRQAAGRGLQLLFYSVGIGQISSEVPQNLSASRPQDRQFILSSKKLLLSDSGFYLCAWTTGEGSPLHFGNGTRLTVT.